The 8 T cell receptor beta chains reported below all come from one sample, sequenced in a study of CD8 T cells in ankylosing spondylitis. One entry per CDR3 protein results from TCRdb running MiXCR on the 5' RACE reads. Of about 450,000 distinct CDR3 sequences listed, 20% to 30% are singletons. Their cognate antigens are unknown. Whole-study results and caveats: A TCR beta motif of seven or eight highly homologous variants appeared characteristic of ankylosing spondylitis blood.

Sequencing input: blood, either unsorted or a sorted T cell fraction (not recorded which). These receptors originate from a male donor with ankylosing spondylitis.

This clonotype turned up a few times. The junction departs from germline at one end; a sequencing error may be responsible. This sequence joins TRBV29-1 and TRBJ1-1; TRBD1 aligns across 10 bases. The CDR3 sequence is 11 residues long. Germline V gene data show CDR1 as SQVTM and CDR2 as ANQGSEA. CDR3 amino acids: CSALTGGPSRF. The CDR3 coding sequence is TGCAGCGCCCTGACAGGGGGCCCTTCGAGGTTT.

This rearrangement joins TRBV12-3 or TRBV12-4 to TRBJ2-7; D might be TRBD2 (5 bases). The CDR3 extends over 16 amino acids. V lost 6 bases and J lost 0, with 18 bases in between. The CDR3 here is CASRPNVGGSSYEQYF. The CDR3 nucleotides are TGTGCCAGCAGACCTAACGTGGGCGGGTCCTCCTACGAGCAGTACTTC.

The rearrangement joins TRBV5-6 to TRBJ2-2, with a possible D match to TRBD2 (6 bases). The CDR3 sequence is 17 residues long. Between the trimmed V and J ends, which lost 0 bases and 0 bases, there was a span of 12 bases. Germline V gene lookup returns CDR1 SGHDT and CDR2 YYEEEE. CDR3 amino acids: CASSLVSSASNTGELFF. The DNA for the CDR3 is TGTGCCAGCAGCTTGGTGTCTAGCGCATCGAACACCGGGGAGCTGTTTTTT.

This clonotype occurred a few times. The V and J genes are TRBV5-1 and TRBJ2-7; 13 bases fit TRBD2. The germline V gene encodes CDR1 SGHRS and CDR2 YFSETQ. With V trimmed by 0 bases and J by 0 bases, 15 bases remained unmatched. The CDR3 is made up of 21 amino acids. The CDR3 loop reads CASSLGRTGTSGVISSYEQYF. In DNA form, the CDR3 reads TGCGCCAGCAGCTTGGGCCGTACCGGGACTAGCGGGGTGATTAGCTCCTACGAGCAGTACTTC.

The rearrangement links TRBV12-3 or TRBV12-4 to TRBJ1-5; D gene uncertain. The ends were cut back, 3 bases at V and 4 bases at J, with 10 bases in the middle. The CDR3 runs to 14 residues. The CDR3 loop reads CASSFYGFNQPQHF. As DNA, the CDR3 is TGTGCCAGCAGTTTTTATGGGTTTAATCAGCCCCAGCATTTT.

This clonotype was detected many times. The chain couples TRBV28 to TRBJ1-2, with TRBD1 as a possible D gene (5 bases). V lost 6 bases to trimming and J lost 2 bases, with 10 bases between them. Germline V CDR1 and CDR2: MDHEN, SYDVKM. The CDR3 is made up of 13 amino acids. In nucleotides, the CDR3 is TGTGCCAGCAGCCGGGACGGAAACTATGGCTACACCTTC. Protein sequence: CASSRDGNYGYTF.

This rearrangement joins TRBV5-1 to TRBJ1-1; D might be TRBD1 (6 bases). CDR3 length: 13 amino acids. The V end lost 3 bases, the J end lost 1 base, and 7 bases lay between the germline ends. Per the germline V gene, CDR1 is SGHRS and CDR2 is YFSETQ. The CDR3 DNA reads TGCGCCAGCAGCTACAGGGAGAACACTGAAGCTTTCTTT. Protein sequence: CASSYRENTEAFF. Looking up the rest from reference TRBV5-1 and TRBJ1-1 gives the full variable domain: KAGVTQTPRYLIKTRGQQVTLSCSPISGHRSVSWYQQTPGQGLQFLFEYFSETQRNKGNFPGRFSGRQFSNSRSEMNVSTLELGDSALYLCASSYRENTEAFFGQGTRLTVV.

This clonotype was seen more than once but under ten times. The chain carries TRBV7-2 and TRBJ2-7; the D is unclear. Germline loops: CDR1 SGHTA, CDR2 FQGNSA. The V and J ends lost 6 bases and 8 bases respectively, with 20 bases between them. The CDR3 totals 14 residues. CDR3: CASSLTLSSGKQYF. The DNA for the CDR3 is TGTGCCAGCAGTTTGACACTATCGTCTGGCAAGCAGTACTTC. The full variable domain, rest sourced from reference TRBV7-2 and TRBJ2-7, is GAGVSQSPSNKVTEKGKDVELRCDPISGHTALYWYRQSLGQGLEFLIYFQGNSAPDKSGLPSDRFSAERTGGSVSTLTIQRTQQEDSAVYLCASSLTLSSGKQYFGPGTRLTVT.